This TCR beta chain was sequenced in a study of cytomegalovirus exposure and HLA in healthy donors. At the level of the study: About 200 million T cells yielded some 100 million unique TCR beta sequences, as an earlier analysis found. Findings of the study overall: High sensitivity and specificity were reportedly achieved when the classifier diagnosed cytomegalovirus status. The authors later linked a missense DCLRE1C variant to TCR beta V- and J-gene trimming. There were some public TCRs occurring in many donors, but most TCR sequences were rare.

PCR employed 60 Vbeta and 13 Jbeta primers. This table comes from immunoSEQ multiplex PCR, and its TCRdb copy is limited to in-frame clones, with some not included. This repertoire shows around 200,000 clones, around 83% found once; its top ten account for approximately 0.74%. A note on this clone: Its antigen is still unknown.

This CDR3 has 15 amino acids. Trimming stripped 4 bases from V and 9 bases from J, with 21 bases between. Germline loops: CDR1 MDHEN, CDR2 SYDVKM. The TCR sequence derives from a woman aged 18-29 years in good health and CMV-seronegative. The J gene is TRBJ1-2, the V gene TRBV28; D is possibly TRBD1 (6 bases). Material: PBMCs. The CDR3 loop reads CASSSFYGGGGRYTF. The CDR3 DNA is TGTGCCAGCAGTTCCTTTTATGGGGGGGGCGGGCGCTACACCTTC.